Listed below are T cell receptor beta chains from one sample, sequenced in a study of T cell responses to AZD1222 COVID-19 vaccine. The repertoire was sequenced with immunoSEQ multiplex PCR; TCRdb's copy has only in-frame clones and lacks some. The data contain 95,000 to 150,000 clones, about 90% of them singletons. The source was peripheral blood, collected on day 0 of AZD1222 vaccination. These receptors were obtained from an adult in good health. The CDR3 runs from the conserved cysteine through the conserved F or W.

TRBJ2-1	TRBV28	CASSLIWTGNFYNEQFF
TRBJ1-2	TRBV5-5	CASSNWGSGANPYGYTF
TRBJ1-5	TRBV6-5	CASSYSLGYQPQHF
TRBJ1-5	TRBV6-2/TRBV6-3	CASSYGVQDRWSNQPQHF
TRBJ2-7	TRBV5-6	CASSLGSGSAYEQYF
TRBJ1-4	TRBV29-1	CSVRQGATNEKLFF
TRBJ2-3	TRBV6-1	CASSDLDAKSTDTQYF
TRBJ1-1	TRBV14	CASSNRGTEAFF
TRBJ2-3	TRBV28	CASRLEGGTKGTDTQYF
TRBJ2-2	TRBV5-4	CASSLGTSWSGELFF
TRBJ1-1	TRBV7-9	CASSLGSGTEAFF
TRBJ2-2	TRBV4-3	CASSVRDGFTGELFF
TRBJ2-7	TRBV7-9	CASSLGGLGSLYEQYF
TRBJ2-5	TRBV5-4	CASSTRQQETQYF
TRBJ1-3	TRBV19	CASSIWENSGNTIYF
TRBJ1-2	TRBV30	CAWNPTGAAYGYTF
TRBJ1-6	TRBV5-1	CASRGTGVDSPLHF
TRBJ1-2	TRBV5-1	CASSTNDAGTGGSTF
TRBJ1-1	TRBV18	CASSQTGNTEAFF
TRBJ1-5	TRBV19	CASSIEPTAYSNQPQHF
TRBJ1-5	TRBV4-1	CASSQEEAQPQHF
TRBJ1-4	TRBV6-5	CASSPDGRGEKLFF
TRBJ1-5	TRBV7-2	CASSFGSGWVPARDQPQHF
TRBJ2-1	TRBV4-1	CASSQARETGYNEQFF
TRBJ2-1	TRBV6-5	CASSNLGPYNEQFF
TRBJ1-1	TRBV4-3	CASSHRPEQDTEAFF
TRBJ1-3	TRBV19	CASRQAGQTGNTIYF
TRBJ2-6	TRBV6-5	CASLDWAGGANVLTF
TRBJ2-3	TRBV9	CASSVGSGAADTQYF
TRBJ2-7	TRBV20-1	CSASIGGLEDGPVVSYEQYF
TRBJ2-1	TRBV7-2	CASSLFGGGPIEQFF
TRBJ1-5	TRBV24-1	CATPPDRDYSNQPQHF
TRBJ1-2	TRBV5-1	CASSGSLQVNYGYTF
TRBJ2-1	TRBV5-6	CASSPHRGPRSYNEQFF
TRBJ2-3	TRBV6-2/TRBV6-3	CASSLGTGTQYF
TRBJ1-5	TRBV29-1	CSVTTGGAAGNQPQHF
TRBJ2-7	TRBV29-1	CSVDGFLGGDEQYF
TRBJ2-7	TRBV18	CASSPDLGGSYEQYF
TRBJ2-3	TRBV9	CASSVGGRSTDTQYF
TRBJ1-4	TRBV9	CASSARRTAGGEKLFF
TRBJ2-3	TRBV5-1	CASSLGTGVDTQYF
TRBJ2-7	TRBV5-5	CASSPDPSYEQYF
TRBJ1-3	TRBV7-9	CASSFPSSGNTIYF
TRBJ1-1	TRBV6-5	CASSTPPHMNTEAFF
TRBJ2-3	TRBV19	CATRLAGGGTDTQYF
TRBJ2-7	TRBV5-1	CASSPPQGTNYEQYF
TRBJ2-7	TRBV5-1	CASSYTSGAYEQYF
TRBJ1-2	TRBV30	CAWSAPGQIF
TRBJ2-5	TRBV11-2	CASSLGHRFLFRQQETQYF
TRBJ2-5	TRBV27	CASSSGQGQETQYF
TRBJ2-1	TRBV14	CASSHIKPPFPSGNNNEQFF
TRBJ1-1	TRBV7-2	CASSPTRDSGAEAFF
TRBJ1-1	TRBV7-2	CASSLVTGTEAFF